Given below is one TCR beta chain in context. Sequenced by immunoSEQ multiplex PCR; TCRdb stores in-frame clones only, minus some. The sample gives 60,000 to 90,000 clones, roughly 87% of which show up once; more than 15% is in the top ten. The data belong to a study of T cell responses to AZD1222 COVID-19 vaccine. Germline assignment: CDR1 MDHEN and CDR2 SYDVKM. The CDR3 is made up of 11 amino acids. V lost 4 bases and J 9 bases, leaving 6 bases between the germline ends. The chain links TRBV28 to TRBJ2-2; D is unresolved. Sequenced here: peripheral blood, sampled 28 days after the second AZD1222 dose. The receptor's source is an adult who received the AZD1222 COVID-19 vaccine. In DNA, the CDR3 is TGTGCCAGCAGTTCTTACCGGGAGCTGTTTTTT. This translates into CASSSYRELFF.